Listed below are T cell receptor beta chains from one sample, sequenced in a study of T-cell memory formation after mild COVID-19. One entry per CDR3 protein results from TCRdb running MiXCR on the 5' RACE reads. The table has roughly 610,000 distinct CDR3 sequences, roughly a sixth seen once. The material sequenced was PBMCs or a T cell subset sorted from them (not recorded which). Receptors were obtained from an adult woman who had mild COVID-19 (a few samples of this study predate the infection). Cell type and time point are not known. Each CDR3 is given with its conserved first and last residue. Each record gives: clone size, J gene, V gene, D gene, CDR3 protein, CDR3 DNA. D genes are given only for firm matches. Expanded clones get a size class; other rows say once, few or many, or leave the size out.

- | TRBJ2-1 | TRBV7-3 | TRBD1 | CASSLTPTGAGSYNEQFF | TGTGCCAGCAGCTTAACTCCGACAGGGGCCGGGTCCTACAATGAGCAGTTCTTC
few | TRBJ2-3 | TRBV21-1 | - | CASSKEKRLRTDTQYF | TGTGCCAGCAGCAAAGAAAAGCGCCTACGCACAGATACGCAGTATTTT
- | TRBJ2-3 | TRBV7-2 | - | CASSLAAGISTDTQYF | TGTGCCAGCAGCTTAGCGGCGGGGATAAGCACAGATACGCAGTATTTT
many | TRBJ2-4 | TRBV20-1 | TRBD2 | CSAHRSGEGKNIQYF | TGCAGTGCCCACCGGAGCGGGGAAGGCAAAAACATTCAGTACTTC
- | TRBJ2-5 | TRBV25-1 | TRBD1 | CASTDPDRESEADPLEETQYF | TGTGCCAGCACCGACCCGGACAGGGAAAGTGAAGCGGACCCCCTGGAAGAGACCCAGTACTTC
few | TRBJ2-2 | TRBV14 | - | CASSQVVPGELFF | TGTGCCAGCAGCCAAGTTGTTCCCGGGGAGCTGTTTTTT
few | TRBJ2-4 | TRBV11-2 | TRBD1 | CASSSYRGPGKNIQYF | TGTGCCAGCAGCTCATACAGGGGGCCCGGCAAAAACATTCAGTACTTC
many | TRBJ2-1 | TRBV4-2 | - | CASSQGDGTSSYNEQFF | TGTGCCAGCAGCCAAGGGGATGGCACTAGCTCCTACAATGAGCAGTTCTTC
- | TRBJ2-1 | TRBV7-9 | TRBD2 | CASSLNFQGSGSKGEQFF | TGTGCCAGCAGCTTAAATTTCCAGGGTAGCGGGAGTAAGGGTGAGCAGTTCTTC
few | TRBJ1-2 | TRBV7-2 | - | CASSLGDGSRYGYTF | TGTGCCAGCAGCTTAGGGGACGGAAGCCGCTATGGCTACACCTTC
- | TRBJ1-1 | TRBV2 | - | CASVLFENTEAFF | TGTGCCAGCGTCCTTTTTGAGAACACTGAAGCTTTCTTT
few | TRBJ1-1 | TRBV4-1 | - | CASSQAGGGNTEAFF | TGCGCCAGCAGCCAAGCCGGAGGGGGGAACACTGAAGCTTTCTTT
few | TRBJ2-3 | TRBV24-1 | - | CATSVYRGGDTDTQYF | TGTGCCACCAGTGTTTACCGGGGCGGGGACACAGATACGCAGTATTTT
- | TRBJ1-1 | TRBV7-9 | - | CASTTGNTEAFF | TGTGCCAGCACGACAGGGAACACTGAAGCTTTCTTT
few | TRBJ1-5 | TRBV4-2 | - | CASSQELTGNQPQHF | TGTGCCAGCAGCCAAGAACTGACGGGCAATCAGCCCCAGCATTTT
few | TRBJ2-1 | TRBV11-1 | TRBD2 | CASSLVAGISYNEQFF | TGTGCCAGCAGCTTAGTAGCGGGAATCTCCTACAATGAGCAGTTCTTC
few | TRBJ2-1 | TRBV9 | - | CASSVGQNNEQFF | TGTGCCAGCAGCGTAGGGCAGAACAATGAGCAGTTCTTC
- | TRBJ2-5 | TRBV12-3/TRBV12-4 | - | CASRLAGQETQYF | TGTGCCAGCAGACTCGCCGGGCAAGAGACCCAGTACTTC
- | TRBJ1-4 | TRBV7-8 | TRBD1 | CASSLRPGGSRQEKLFF | TGTGCCAGCAGCTTACGACCAGGGGGCTCCCGGCAGGAAAAACTGTTTTTT
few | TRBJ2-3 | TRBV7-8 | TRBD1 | CASSRDGTGRTDTQYF | TGTGCCAGCAGCCGCGACGGGACAGGGAGGACAGATACGCAGTATTTT
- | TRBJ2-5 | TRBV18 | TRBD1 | CASSHGQGTRFLVETQYF | TGTGCCAGCTCCCACGGACAGGGCACCCGCTTTCTAGTAGAGACCCAGTACTTC
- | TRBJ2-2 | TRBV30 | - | CAWSVDSNTGELFF | TGTGCCTGGAGTGTAGACTCGAACACCGGGGAGCTGTTTTTT
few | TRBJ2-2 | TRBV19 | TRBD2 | CASSMGLAGGPNTGELFF | TGTGCCAGTAGTATGGGACTAGCGGGAGGGCCGAACACCGGGGAGCTGTTTTTT
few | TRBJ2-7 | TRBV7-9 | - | CASSSPRSGSPYEQYF | TGTGCCAGCAGCTCGCCCAGGTCGGGGTCCCCCTACGAGCAGTACTTC
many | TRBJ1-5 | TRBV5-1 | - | CASSLDGSNQPQHF | TGCGCCAGCAGCTTGGACGGCAGCAATCAGCCCCAGCATTTT
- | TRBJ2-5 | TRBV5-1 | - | CASSRAVGGLETQYF | TGCGCCAGCAGCCGAGCCGTCGGGGGCCTAGAGACCCAGTACTTC
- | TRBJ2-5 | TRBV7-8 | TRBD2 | CASSARNSGGSETQYF | TGTGCCAGCAGCGCCCGGAATAGCGGGGGGAGTGAGACCCAGTACTTC
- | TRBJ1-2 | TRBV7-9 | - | CASGGGNYGYTF | TGTGCCAGCGGGGGGGGTAACTATGGCTACACCTTC
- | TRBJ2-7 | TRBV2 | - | CASSDPPGGWISF | TGTGCCAGCAGTGACCCCCCCGGGGGTTGGATCTCCTTC
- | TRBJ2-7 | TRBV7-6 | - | CASSLGISGSISTEQYF | TGTGCCAGCAGCTTAGGGATCTCTGGGTCTATCTCGACGGAGCAGTACTTC
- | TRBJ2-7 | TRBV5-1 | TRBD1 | CASSIGTDDSYEQYF | TGCGCCAGCAGCATAGGGACAGATGATTCCTACGAGCAGTACTTC
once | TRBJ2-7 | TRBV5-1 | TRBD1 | CASRTGMHPGYEQYF | TGCGCCAGCCGGACAGGGATGCACCCTGGTTACGAGCAGTACTTC
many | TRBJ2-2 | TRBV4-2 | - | CASSLRYETGELFF | TGTGCCAGCAGCCTACGGTATGAGACCGGGGAGCTGTTTTTT
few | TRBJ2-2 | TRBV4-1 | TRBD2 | CASSQGASGDGELFF | TGCGCCAGCAGCCAAGGGGCTAGCGGTGACGGGGAGCTGTTTTTT
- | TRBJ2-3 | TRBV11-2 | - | CASSSWGADTDTQYF | TGTGCCAGCAGCTCGTGGGGGGCCGACACAGATACGCAGTATTTT
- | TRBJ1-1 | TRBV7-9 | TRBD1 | CASSPPGQGVHTEAFF | TGTGCCAGCAGCCCTCCGGGACAGGGGGTGCACACTGAAGCTTTCTTT
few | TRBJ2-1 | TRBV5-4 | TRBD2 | CASSLALSRAGARRSSYNEQFF | TGTGCCAGCAGCTTGGCCTTGAGTCGGGCGGGAGCGAGAAGGAGCTCCTACAATGAGCAGTTCTTC
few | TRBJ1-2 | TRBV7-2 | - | CASSLGQGMRNGYTF | TGTGCCAGCAGCTTAGGCCAGGGGATGAGAAATGGCTACACCTTC
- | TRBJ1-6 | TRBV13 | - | CASSETRNSPLHF | TGTGCCAGCAGCGAGACTCGTAATTCACCCCTCCACTTT
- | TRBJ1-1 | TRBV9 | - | CASSVASVRGTEAFF | TGTGCCAGCAGCGTAGCTTCAGTAAGGGGGACTGAAGCTTTCTTT
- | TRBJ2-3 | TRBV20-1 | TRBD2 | CSARTSGRATDTQYF | TGCAGTGCTCGGACTAGCGGGAGGGCCACAGATACGCAGTATTTT
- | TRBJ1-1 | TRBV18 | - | CASSREYGDRDGDIMNTEAFF | TGTGCCAGCTCGCGCGAATACGGTGACCGGGACGGAGACATCATGAACACTGAAGCTTTCTTT